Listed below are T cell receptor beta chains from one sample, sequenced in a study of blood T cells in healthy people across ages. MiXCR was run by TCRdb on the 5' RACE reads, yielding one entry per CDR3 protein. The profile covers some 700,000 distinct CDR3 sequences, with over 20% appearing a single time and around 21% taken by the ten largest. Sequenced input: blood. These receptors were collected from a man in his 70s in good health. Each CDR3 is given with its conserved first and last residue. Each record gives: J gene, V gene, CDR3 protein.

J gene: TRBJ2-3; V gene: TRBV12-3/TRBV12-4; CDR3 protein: CASRPGSSGSTDTQYF
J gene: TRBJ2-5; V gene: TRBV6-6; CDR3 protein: CASLQGGGETQYF
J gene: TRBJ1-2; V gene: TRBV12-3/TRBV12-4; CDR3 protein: CASSLGLFGSGGIDYGYTF
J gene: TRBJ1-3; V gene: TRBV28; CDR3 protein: CASSQQGLSGNTIYF
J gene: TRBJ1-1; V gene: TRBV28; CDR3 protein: CASRTGAGRRAEAFF
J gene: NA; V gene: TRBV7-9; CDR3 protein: CASSPYDRDGSYEQYF
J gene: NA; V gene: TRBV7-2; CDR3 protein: CASSFGREGRKQFF
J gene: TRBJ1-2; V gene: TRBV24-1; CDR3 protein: CATSDSGGGTYGYTF
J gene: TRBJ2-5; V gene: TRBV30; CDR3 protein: CAWSVTGGWEETQYF
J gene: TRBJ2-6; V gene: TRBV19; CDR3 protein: CASSMGRRSGANVLTF
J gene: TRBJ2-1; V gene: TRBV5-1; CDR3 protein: CASSLDSQPYNEQFF
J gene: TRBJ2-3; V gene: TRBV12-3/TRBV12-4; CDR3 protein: CASSIPSGGAATDTQYF
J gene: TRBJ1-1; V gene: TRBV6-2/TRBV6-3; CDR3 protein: CASSYSIRTNTEAFF
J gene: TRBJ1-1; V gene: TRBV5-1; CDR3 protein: CASSWGASDTEAFF
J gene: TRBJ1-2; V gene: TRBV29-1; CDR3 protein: CSVTDIVSNYGYTF
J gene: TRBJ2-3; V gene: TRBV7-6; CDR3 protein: CASSLGGTSADTQYF
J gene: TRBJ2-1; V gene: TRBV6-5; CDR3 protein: CASNGDGYNEQFF